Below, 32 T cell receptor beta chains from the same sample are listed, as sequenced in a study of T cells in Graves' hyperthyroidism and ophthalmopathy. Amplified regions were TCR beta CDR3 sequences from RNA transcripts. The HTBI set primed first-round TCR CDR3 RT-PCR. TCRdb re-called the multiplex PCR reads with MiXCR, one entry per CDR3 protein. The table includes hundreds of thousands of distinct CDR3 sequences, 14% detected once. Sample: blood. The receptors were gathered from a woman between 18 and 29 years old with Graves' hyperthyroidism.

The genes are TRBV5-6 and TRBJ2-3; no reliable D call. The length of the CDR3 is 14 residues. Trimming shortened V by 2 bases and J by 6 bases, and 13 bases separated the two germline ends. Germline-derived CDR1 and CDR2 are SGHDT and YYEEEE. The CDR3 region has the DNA TGTGCCAGCAGCTTCGATCGGATGGCGGATACGCAGTATTTT. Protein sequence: CASSFDRMADTQYF.

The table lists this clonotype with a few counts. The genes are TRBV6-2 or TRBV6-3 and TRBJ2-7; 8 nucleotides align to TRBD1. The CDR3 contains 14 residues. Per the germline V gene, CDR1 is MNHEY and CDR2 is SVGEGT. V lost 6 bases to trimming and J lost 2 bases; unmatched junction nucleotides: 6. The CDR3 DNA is TGTGCCAGCAGACGACAGGGGTCAGCCTACGAGCAGTACTTC. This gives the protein CASRRQGSAYEQYF.

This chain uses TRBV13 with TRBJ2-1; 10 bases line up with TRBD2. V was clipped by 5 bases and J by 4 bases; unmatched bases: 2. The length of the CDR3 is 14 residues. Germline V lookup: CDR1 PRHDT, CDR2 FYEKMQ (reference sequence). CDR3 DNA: TGTGCCAGCAGCGGGACTAGCGAGTACAATGAGCAGTTCTTC. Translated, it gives CASSGTSEYNEQFF.

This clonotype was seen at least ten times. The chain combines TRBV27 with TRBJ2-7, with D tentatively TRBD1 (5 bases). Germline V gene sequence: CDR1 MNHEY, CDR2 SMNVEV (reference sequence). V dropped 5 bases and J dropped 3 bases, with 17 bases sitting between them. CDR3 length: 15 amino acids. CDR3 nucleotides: TGTGCCAGCAGTGGCCCAGGGAAGGAAGGCTACGAGCAGTACTTC. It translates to CASSGPGKEGYEQYF.

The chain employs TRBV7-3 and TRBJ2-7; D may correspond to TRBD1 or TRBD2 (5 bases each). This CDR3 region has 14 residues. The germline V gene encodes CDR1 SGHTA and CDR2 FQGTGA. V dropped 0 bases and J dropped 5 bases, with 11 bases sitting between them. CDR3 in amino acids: CASSLTGVTDEQYF. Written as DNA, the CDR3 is TGTGCCAGCAGCTTAACGGGGGTGACCGACGAGCAGTACTTC.

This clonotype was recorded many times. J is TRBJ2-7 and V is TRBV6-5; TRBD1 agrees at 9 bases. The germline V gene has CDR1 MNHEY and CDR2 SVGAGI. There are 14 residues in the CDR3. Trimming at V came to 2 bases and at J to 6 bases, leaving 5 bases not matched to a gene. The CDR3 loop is CASSYLPTGGEQYF. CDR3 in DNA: TGTGCCAGCAGTTACCTCCCGACAGGGGGCGAGCAGTACTTC.

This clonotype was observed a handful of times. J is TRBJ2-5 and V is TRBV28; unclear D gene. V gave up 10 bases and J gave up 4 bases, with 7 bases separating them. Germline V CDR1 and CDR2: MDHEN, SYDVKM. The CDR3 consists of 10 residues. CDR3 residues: CAIRGETQYF. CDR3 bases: TGTGCCATCCGCGGAGAGACCCAGTACTTC.

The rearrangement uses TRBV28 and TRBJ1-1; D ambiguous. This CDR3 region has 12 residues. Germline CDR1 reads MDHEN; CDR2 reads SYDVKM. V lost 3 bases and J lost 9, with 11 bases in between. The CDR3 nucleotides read TGTGCCAGCAGTTTTCAGACATTCAAAGCTTTCTTT. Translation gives CASSFQTFKAFF.

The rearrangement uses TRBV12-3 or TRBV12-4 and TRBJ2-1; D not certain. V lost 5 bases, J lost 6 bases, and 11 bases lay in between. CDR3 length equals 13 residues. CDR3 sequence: CASSPSVFNEQFF. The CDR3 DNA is TGTGCCAGCAGTCCCTCCGTGTTCAATGAGCAGTTCTTC.

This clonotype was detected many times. The CDR3, as DNA: TGTGCCAGCTCACATGGACAGGGCAATTCACCCCTCCACTTT. Translated, it gives CASSHGQGNSPLHF. The V gene is TRBV18, the J gene TRBJ1-6, with 8 bases fitting TRBD1. Trimming at V came to 4 bases and at J to 7 bases, leaving 3 bases not matched to a gene. The CDR3 runs to 14 residues. CDR1 KGHSH and CDR2 LQKENI come from the germline V gene.

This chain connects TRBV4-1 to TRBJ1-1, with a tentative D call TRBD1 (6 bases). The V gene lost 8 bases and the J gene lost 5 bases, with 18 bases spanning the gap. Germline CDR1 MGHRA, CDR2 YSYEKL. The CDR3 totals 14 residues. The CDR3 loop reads CASQRNRAETEAFF. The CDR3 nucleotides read TGCGCCAGCCAACGTAACAGGGCGGAAACTGAAGCTTTCTTT.

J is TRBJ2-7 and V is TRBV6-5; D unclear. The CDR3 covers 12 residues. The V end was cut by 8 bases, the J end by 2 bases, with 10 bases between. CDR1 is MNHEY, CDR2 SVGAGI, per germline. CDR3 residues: CASGSGAYEQYF. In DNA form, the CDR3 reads TGTGCCAGCGGTTCTGGGGCCTACGAGCAGTACTTC.

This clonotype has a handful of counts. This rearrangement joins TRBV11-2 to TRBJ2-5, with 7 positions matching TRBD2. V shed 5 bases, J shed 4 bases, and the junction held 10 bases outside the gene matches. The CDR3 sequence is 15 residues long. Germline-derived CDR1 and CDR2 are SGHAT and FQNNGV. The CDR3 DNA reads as TGTGCCAGCAGCCACTTGGCGCGGGAGCTAGAGACCCAGTACTTC. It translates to CASSHLARELETQYF. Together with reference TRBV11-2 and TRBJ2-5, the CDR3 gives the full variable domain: EAGVAQSPRYKIIEKRQSVAFWCNPISGHATLYWYQQILGQGPKLLIQFQNNGVVDDSQLPKDRFSAERLKGVDSTLKIQPAKLEDSAVYLCASSHLARELETQYFGPGTRLLVL.

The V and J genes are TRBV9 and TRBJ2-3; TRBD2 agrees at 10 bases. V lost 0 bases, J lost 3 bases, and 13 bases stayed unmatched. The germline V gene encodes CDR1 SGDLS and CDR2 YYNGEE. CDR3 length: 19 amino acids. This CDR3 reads CASSVEVAGGPIGTDTQYF. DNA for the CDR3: TGTGCCAGCAGCGTAGAGGTAGCGGGAGGCCCCATTGGGACAGATACGCAGTATTTT.

The CDR3 loop is CASSIGDVTYEQYF. CDR3 coding DNA: TGCGCCAGCAGCATAGGGGACGTAACCTACGAGCAGTACTTC. The chain combines TRBV5-1 with TRBJ2-7; either TRBD1 or TRBD2 may fit D (5 bases each). The ends were cut back, 4 bases at V and 2 bases at J, with 13 bases in the middle. The CDR3 runs to 14 residues. Looked up from germline, CDR1 is SGHRS and CDR2 is YFSETQ. Complete variable domain (other parts from reference TRBV5-1 and TRBJ2-7): KAGVTQTPRYLIKTRGQQVTLSCSPISGHRSVSWYQQTPGQGLQFLFEYFSETQRNKGNFPGRFSGRQFSNSRSEMNVSTLELGDSALYLCASSIGDVTYEQYFGPGTRLTVT.

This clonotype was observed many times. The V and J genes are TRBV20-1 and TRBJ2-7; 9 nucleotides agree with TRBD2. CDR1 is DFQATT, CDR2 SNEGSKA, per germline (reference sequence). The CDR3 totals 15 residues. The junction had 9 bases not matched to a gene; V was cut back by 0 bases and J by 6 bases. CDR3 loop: CSARDYGASGTEQYF. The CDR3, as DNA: TGCAGTGCTAGAGATTACGGGGCTAGCGGGACCGAGCAGTACTTC.

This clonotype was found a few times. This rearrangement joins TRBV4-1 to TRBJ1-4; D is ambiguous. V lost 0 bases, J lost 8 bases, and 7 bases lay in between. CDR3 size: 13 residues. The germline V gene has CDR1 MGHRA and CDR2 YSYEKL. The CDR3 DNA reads TGCGCCAGCAGCCAAGACGAGGTCGAAAAACTGTTTTTT. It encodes CASSQDEVEKLFF.

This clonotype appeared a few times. This CDR3 is CASSLIGGDEQFF. DNA of the CDR3: TGTGCCAGCAGCCTAATAGGTGGCGATGAGCAGTTCTTC. The chain carries TRBV7-9 and TRBJ2-1; no reliable D call. Germline V gene lookup returns CDR1 SEHNR and CDR2 FQNEAQ (reference sequence). V was clipped by 5 bases and J by 8 bases, with 13 bases between them. The CDR3 spans 13 residues.

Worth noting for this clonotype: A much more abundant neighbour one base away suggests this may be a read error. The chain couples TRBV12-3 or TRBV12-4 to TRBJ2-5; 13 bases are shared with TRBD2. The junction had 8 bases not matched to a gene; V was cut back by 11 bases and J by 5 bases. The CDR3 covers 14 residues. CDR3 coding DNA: TGTGCCGGCCGACCGACTAGCGGGAGGGAGACCCAGTACTTC. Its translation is CAGRPTSGRETQYF.

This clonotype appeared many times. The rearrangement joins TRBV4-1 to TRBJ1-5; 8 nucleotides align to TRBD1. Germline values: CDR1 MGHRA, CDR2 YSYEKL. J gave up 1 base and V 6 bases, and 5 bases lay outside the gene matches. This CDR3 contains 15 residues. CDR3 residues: CASRGDRGSNQPQHF. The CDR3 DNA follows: TGCGCCAGCAGAGGCGACAGGGGAAGCAATCAGCCCCAGCATTTT.

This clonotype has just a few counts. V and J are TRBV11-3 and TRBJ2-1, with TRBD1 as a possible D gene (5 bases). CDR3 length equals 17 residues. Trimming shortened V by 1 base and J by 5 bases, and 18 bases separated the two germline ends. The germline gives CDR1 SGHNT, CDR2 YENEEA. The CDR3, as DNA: TGTGCCAGCAGCTTAGGGGGCCTGGAGAGGAGCCACAATGAGCAGTTCTTC. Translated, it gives CASSLGGLERSHNEQFF.

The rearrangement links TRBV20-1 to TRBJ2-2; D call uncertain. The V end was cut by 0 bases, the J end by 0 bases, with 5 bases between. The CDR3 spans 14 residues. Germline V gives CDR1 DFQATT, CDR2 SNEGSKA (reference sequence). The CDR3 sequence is CSARDTSNTGELFF. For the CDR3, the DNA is TGCAGTGCTAGAGATACCTCGAACACCGGGGAGCTGTTTTTT.

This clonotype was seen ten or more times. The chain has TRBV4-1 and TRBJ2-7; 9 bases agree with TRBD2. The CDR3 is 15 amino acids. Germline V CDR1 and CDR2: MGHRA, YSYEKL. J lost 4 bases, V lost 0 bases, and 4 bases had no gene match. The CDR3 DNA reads TGCGCCAGCAGCCAAGATGCGGGGGGGAGGTACGAGCAGTACTTC. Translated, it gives CASSQDAGGRYEQYF.

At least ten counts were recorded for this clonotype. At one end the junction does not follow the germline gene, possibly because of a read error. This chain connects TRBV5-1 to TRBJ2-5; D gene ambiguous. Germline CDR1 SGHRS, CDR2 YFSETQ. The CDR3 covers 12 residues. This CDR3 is CASSFDQETQYF. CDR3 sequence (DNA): TGTGCCAGCAGCTTTGACCAAGAGACCCAGTACTTC.

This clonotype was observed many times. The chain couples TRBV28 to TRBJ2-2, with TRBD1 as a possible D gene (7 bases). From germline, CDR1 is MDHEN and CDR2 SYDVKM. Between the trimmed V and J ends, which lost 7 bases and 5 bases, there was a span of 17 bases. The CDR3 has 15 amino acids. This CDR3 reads CASTSDRRGTGELFF. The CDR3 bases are TGTGCCAGCACCTCGGACAGGCGGGGTACCGGGGAGCTGTTTTTT.

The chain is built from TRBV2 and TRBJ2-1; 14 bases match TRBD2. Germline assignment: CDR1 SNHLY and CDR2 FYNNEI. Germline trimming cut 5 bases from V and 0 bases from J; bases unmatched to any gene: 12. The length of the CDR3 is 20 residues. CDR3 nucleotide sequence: TGTGCCAGCAGTCAGTTTCTGACTAGCGGGAGGGGGGGCTCCTACAATGAGCAGTTCTTC. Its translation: CASSQFLTSGRGGSYNEQFF.

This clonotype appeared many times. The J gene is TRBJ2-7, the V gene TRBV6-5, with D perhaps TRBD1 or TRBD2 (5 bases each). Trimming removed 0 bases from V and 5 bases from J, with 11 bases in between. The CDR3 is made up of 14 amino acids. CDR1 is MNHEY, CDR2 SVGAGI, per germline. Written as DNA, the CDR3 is TGTGCCAGCAGTTACTCCGCTGGGGGTCACGAGCAGTACTTC. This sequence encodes CASSYSAGGHEQYF.

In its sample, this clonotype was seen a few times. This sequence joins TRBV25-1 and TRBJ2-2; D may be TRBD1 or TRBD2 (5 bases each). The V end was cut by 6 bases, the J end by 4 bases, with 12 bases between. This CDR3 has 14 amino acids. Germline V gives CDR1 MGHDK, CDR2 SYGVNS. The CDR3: CASSMGGGTGELFF. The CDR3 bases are TGTGCCAGCAGCATGGGTGGGGGCACCGGGGAGCTGTTTTTT.

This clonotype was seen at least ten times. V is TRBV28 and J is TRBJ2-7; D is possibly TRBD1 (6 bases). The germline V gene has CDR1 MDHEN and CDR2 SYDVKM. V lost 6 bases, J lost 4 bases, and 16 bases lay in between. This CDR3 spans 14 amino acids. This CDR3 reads CASRLRDNKYEQYF. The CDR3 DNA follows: TGTGCCAGCAGACTCCGGGACAATAAGTACGAGCAGTACTTC.

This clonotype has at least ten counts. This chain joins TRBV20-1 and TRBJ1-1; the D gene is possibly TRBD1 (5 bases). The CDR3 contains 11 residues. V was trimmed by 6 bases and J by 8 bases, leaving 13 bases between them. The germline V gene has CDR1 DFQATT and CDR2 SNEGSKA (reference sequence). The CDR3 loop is CSAGVDLEAFF. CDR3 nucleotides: TGCAGTGCGGGGGTGGACCTAGAAGCTTTCTTT.

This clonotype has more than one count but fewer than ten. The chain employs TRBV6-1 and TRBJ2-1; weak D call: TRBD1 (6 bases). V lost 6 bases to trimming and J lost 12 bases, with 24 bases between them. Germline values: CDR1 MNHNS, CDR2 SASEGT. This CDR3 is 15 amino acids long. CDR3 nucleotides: TGTGCCAGCAGCGTAACAGGGACCAACCCGATGGGGCAGTTCTTC. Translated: CASSVTGTNPMGQFF.

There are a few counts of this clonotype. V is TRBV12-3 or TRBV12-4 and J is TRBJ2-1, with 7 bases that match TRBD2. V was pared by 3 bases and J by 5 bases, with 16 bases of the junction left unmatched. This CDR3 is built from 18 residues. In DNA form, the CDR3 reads TGTGCCAGCAGTTTCCGGGCGTCGGTGGGACTACACCACAATGAGCAGTTCTTC. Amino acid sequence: CASSFRASVGLHHNEQFF.